Below are 27 T cell receptor beta chains sequenced from a single sample in a study of blood T cell repertoires in COVID-19. Measured with immunoSEQ multiplex PCR; TCRdb has only the in-frame clones, and not every one. The data hold roughly 42,000 clones, with 80% to 90% observed a single time. Material for sequencing was peripheral blood. These TCRs come from a man aged 25-40 years with active or convalescent COVID-19.

The chain recombines TRBV7-9 with TRBJ2-5, with TRBD1 identical over 7 bases. After removal of 4 bases from V and 4 bases from J, the junction contained 3 bases not matched to a gene. The length of the CDR3 is 13 residues. Looked up from germline, CDR1 is SEHNR and CDR2 is FQNEAQ (reference sequence). The CDR3 region has the DNA TGTGCCAGCAGCTGGGGGACAGTAGAGACCCAGTACTTC. It encodes CASSWGTVETQYF.

The rearrangement joins TRBV5-1 to TRBJ2-2, with 7 bases fitting TRBD1. Germline V CDR1 and CDR2: SGHRS, YFSETQ. J gave up 4 bases and V 2 bases, and 2 bases lay outside the gene matches. The CDR3 runs 14 residues. The CDR3 DNA reads TGCGCCAGCAGCTTTCGACAGGGCACCGGGGAGCTGTTTTTT. Translating gives CASSFRQGTGELFF. The full variable domain, completed using reference TRBV5-1 and TRBJ2-2, is KAGVTQTPRYLIKTRGQQVTLSCSPISGHRSVSWYQQTPGQGLQFLFEYFSETQRNKGNFPGRFSGRQFSNSRSEMNVSTLELGDSALYLCASSFRQGTGELFFGEGSRLTVL.

The chain joins TRBV6-5 to TRBJ2-7, with 7 bases aligning to TRBD1. The CDR3 is 11 amino acids. Germline V gene data show CDR1 as MNHEY and CDR2 as SVGAGI. J was trimmed by 6 bases and V by 7 bases; bases with no gene match: 3. DNA for the CDR3: TGTGCCAGCACAACAGGGGTCGAGCAGTACGTC. It yields the protein CASTTGVEQYV.

The chain recombines TRBV14 with TRBJ1-1; weak D call: TRBD1 (6 bases). Deletions cut 0 bases from V and 1 base from J, with 9 bases between. This CDR3 comprises 15 residues. Germline CDR1 is SGHDN and CDR2 is FVKESK. The CDR3 DNA reads as TGTGCCAGCAGCCAAGATAACAGGGCGAACACTGAAGCTTTCTTT. Amino acid sequence: CASSQDNRANTEAFF.

J is TRBJ1-2 and V is TRBV28; D gene unclear. Trimming pared 6 bases from V and 0 bases from J, leaving 8 bases between. Germline CDR1 and CDR2: MDHEN and SYDVKM. This CDR3 is 13 amino acids long. Written as DNA, the CDR3 is TGTGCCAGCAGCTCCCTACCTAACTATGGCTACACCTTC. It specifies CASSSLPNYGYTF.

This sequence joins TRBV20-1 and TRBJ2-5, with a weak D call TRBD2 (5 bases). In germline, CDR1 is DFQATT, CDR2 SNEGSKA (reference sequence). There are 12 residues in the CDR3. Between the trimmed V and J ends, which lost 3 bases and 2 bases, there was a span of 7 bases. CDR3 sequence (DNA): TGCAGTGCTAGTCGGGATCAAGAGACCCAGTACTTC. Translating gives CSASRDQETQYF.

The rearrangement uses TRBV10-1 and TRBJ2-1; 11 bases line up with TRBD2. Trimming removed 4 bases from V and 8 bases from J; junction bases left unmatched: 7. This CDR3 is 15 amino acids long. Germline V gene lookup returns CDR1 WNHNN and CDR2 SYGVQD (reference sequence). The CDR3 loop is CASSGTSGRFHEQFF. As DNA, the CDR3 is TGCGCCAGCAGTGGAACTAGCGGGAGATTCCATGAGCAGTTCTTC.

The CDR3 sequence: CASSIGRQGFNSPLHF. The CDR3 DNA reads as TGTGCCAGTAGTATAGGCAGACAGGGGTTCAATTCACCCCTCCACTTT. J is TRBJ1-6 and V is TRBV19; 8 nucleotides agree with TRBD1. Germline V lookup: CDR1 LNHDA, CDR2 SQIVND (reference sequence). The CDR3 extends over 16 amino acids. V shed 1 base, J shed 7 bases, and the junction held 6 bases outside the gene matches. Variable domain in full (rest from reference TRBV19 and TRBJ1-6): DGGITQSPKYLFRKEGQNVTLSCEQNLNHDAMYWYRQDPGQGLRLIYYSQIVNDFQKGDIAEGYSVSREKKESFPLTVTSAQKNPTAFYLCASSIGRQGFNSPLHFGNGTRLTVT.

The chain couples TRBV7-2 to TRBJ2-1, with D possibly being TRBD2 (6 bases). Germline V CDR1 and CDR2: SGHTA, FQGNSA. The CDR3 has 15 residues. The V gene lost 1 base and the J gene lost 10 bases, with 17 bases spanning the gap. CDR3 region: CASSLVTSTRGEQFF. For the CDR3, the DNA is TGTGCCAGCAGCTTAGTTACTAGCACCCGCGGGGAGCAGTTCTTC.

This chain links TRBV9 with TRBJ1-4, with unresolved D. Looked up from germline, CDR1 is SGDLS and CDR2 is YYNGEE. Deletions cut 4 bases from V and 0 bases from J, with 10 bases between. The CDR3 spans 15 residues. Here the CDR3 DNA reads TGTGCCAGCAGCCCCACGGGGACAACTAATGAAAAACTGTTTTTT. Translating gives CASSPTGTTNEKLFF.

The chain links TRBV11-2 to TRBJ2-7; 12 nucleotides line up with TRBD1. V shed 3 bases and J 9 bases; nucleotides not matched to a gene: 6. Germline CDR1 SGHAT, CDR2 FQNNGV. CDR3 length: 14 amino acids. The CDR3 nucleotides are TGTGCCAGCAGCTTGGGGGACAGGGGGCACGGGCAGTACTTC. Protein: CASSLGDRGHGQYF.

J is TRBJ2-7 and V is TRBV7-9; TRBD1 agrees at 7 bases. V lost 7 bases, J lost 2 bases, and 5 bases stayed unmatched. Germline CDR1 SEHNR, CDR2 FQNEAQ (reference sequence). The CDR3 runs to 13 residues. The DNA for the CDR3 is TGTGCCAGCAAGTGGGACAGTGCCTACGAGCAGTACTTC. This translates into CASKWDSAYEQYF.

The chain combines TRBV6-5 with TRBJ1-1, with 7 positions matching TRBD1. The germline V gene has CDR1 MNHEY and CDR2 SVGAGI. V shed 3 bases, J shed 1 base, and the junction held 8 bases outside the gene matches. The CDR3 loop spans 16 amino acids. The chain's CDR3 is CASSYRQGLGNTEAFF. DNA of the CDR3: TGTGCCAGCAGTTATAGACAGGGATTAGGGAACACTGAAGCTTTCTTT.

The genes are TRBV12-3 or TRBV12-4 and TRBJ1-2; D not certain. The length of the CDR3 is 13 residues. Trimming took off 8 bases at V and 4 bases at J, with 14 bases between the two ends. CDR3 residues: CASGPREGYGYTF. DNA of the CDR3: TGTGCCAGCGGCCCGAGGGAAGGCTATGGCTACACCTTC.

CDR3 protein: CASSPRGRGNTGELFF. CDR3 bases: TGTGCCAGCAGCCCCCGGGGCAGGGGAAACACCGGGGAGCTGTTTTTT. The V call is TRBV7-8, the J call TRBJ2-2; D is possibly TRBD1 (6 bases). The CDR3 totals 16 residues. Trimming took off 5 bases at V and 2 bases at J, with 15 bases between the two ends. Germline V gene sequence: CDR1 SGHVS, CDR2 FQNEAQ.

The chain couples TRBV10-3 to TRBJ2-1; TRBD1 matches 12 bases. The CDR3 totals 17 residues. Germline CDR1 is ENHRY and CDR2 is SYGVKD. The junction had 4 bases not matched to a gene; V was cut back by 4 bases and J by 0 bases. The CDR3 DNA is TGTGCCATCAGTGTGGGACAGGGGGCTAGCTCCTACAATGAGCAGTTCTTC. Translated, it gives CAISVGQGASSYNEQFF.

V is TRBV5-1 and J is TRBJ2-7; 9 bases are a match to TRBD2. CDR1 and CDR2 from the germline V gene are SGHRS and YFSETQ. This CDR3 region has 15 residues. V lost 4 bases and J lost 1; bases outside the gene matches: 6. CDR3 sequence (DNA): TGCGCCAGCAGCCCCCTAGCGGGGATATCCTACGAGCAGTACTTC. Protein sequence: CASSPLAGISYEQYF.

The V and J genes are TRBV7-2 and TRBJ1-2; 8 nucleotides agree with TRBD1. The germline gives CDR1 SGHTA, CDR2 FQGNSA. The CDR3 is 14 residues long. Trimming took 5 bases from V and 8 from J; bases not matched to a gene: 10. CDR3 amino acids: CASSPTGAGDGYTF. The CDR3, as DNA: TGTGCCAGCAGCCCGACAGGGGCGGGTGACGGCTACACCTTC.

V and J are TRBV12-3 or TRBV12-4 and TRBJ1-1; maybe TRBD1 (6 bases). V lost 1 base and J lost 6, with 9 bases in between. The CDR3 consists of 13 residues. The CDR3 DNA sequence: TGTGCCAGCAGTTTAGGGGGGCTGGCTGAAGCTTTCTTT. Translation gives CASSLGGLAEAFF.

CDR3 sequence (DNA): TGTGCCAGCCGATCATACAGGGTGAACACCGGGGAGCTGTTTTTT. It yields the protein CASRSYRVNTGELFF. J is TRBJ2-2 and V is TRBV27; TRBD1 is a possible D gene (6 bases). Germline CDR1 MNHEY, CDR2 SMNVEV (reference sequence). With 8 bases removed from V and 1 base from J, the gap between germline ends came to 14 bases. This CDR3 comprises 15 residues.

The chain carries TRBV27 and TRBJ1-4, with D tentatively TRBD1 (6 bases). CDR1 is MNHEY and CDR2 is SMNVEV in the germline V gene (reference sequence). V lost 8 bases and J lost 5, with 15 bases in between. This CDR3 has 14 residues. The CDR3, as DNA: TGTGCCAGCCGAGAAAGGGGGAAGAATGAAAAACTGTTTTTT. Its translation is CASRERGKNEKLFF.

This clone appeared once. The rearrangement joins TRBV10-1 to TRBJ1-1; D remains ambiguous. Germline V gene sequence: CDR1 WNHNN, CDR2 SYGVQD (reference sequence). The CDR3 totals 13 residues. The V and J ends lost 6 bases and 4 bases respectively, with 12 bases between them. This chain's CDR3 is CASSNAVGTEAFF. CDR3 sequence (DNA): TGCGCCAGCAGCAACGCGGTTGGCACTGAAGCTTTCTTT.

A single count supports this clone. The rearrangement joins TRBV18 to TRBJ1-1; D call uncertain. Trimming removed 0 bases from V and 6 bases from J, with 11 bases in between. The CDR3 sequence is 14 residues long. Germline CDR1 KGHSH, CDR2 LQKENI. In DNA form, the CDR3 reads TGTGCCAGCTCACCACCGGAGGTTGGCCCTGAAGCTTTCTTT. As protein: CASSPPEVGPEAFF.

The chain employs TRBV19 and TRBJ1-2; 7 nucleotides match TRBD1. J was trimmed by 2 bases and V by 3 bases; bases with no gene match: 6. The germline V gene has CDR1 LNHDA and CDR2 SQIVND (reference sequence). The CDR3 sequence is 15 residues long. CDR3 protein: CASSIRQGGNYGYTF. The CDR3, as DNA: TGTGCCAGTAGTATCCGGCAGGGGGGCAACTATGGCTACACCTTC.

This chain links TRBV20-1 with TRBJ2-2; the match to TRBD1 covers 10 bases. Germline trimming cut 6 bases from V and 6 bases from J; bases unmatched to any gene: 10. Germline V CDR1 and CDR2: DFQATT, SNEGSKA (reference sequence). The length of the CDR3 is 15 residues. CDR3 in DNA: TGCAGTGCCAGTCGGGACAGGGGTCCTGCCGGGGAGCTGTTTTTT. This translates into CSASRDRGPAGELFF.

This rearrangement joins TRBV2 to TRBJ1-2; D is undetermined. Germline values: CDR1 SNHLY, CDR2 FYNNEI. V lost 4 bases to trimming and J lost 5 bases, with 14 bases between them. The CDR3 runs 14 residues. The CDR3 bases are TGTGCCAGCAGTGCCGCGGTAGCCCAATATGGCTACACCTTC. This translates into CASSAAVAQYGYTF.

This chain connects TRBV18 to TRBJ1-1; D is possibly TRBD1 (5 bases). The germline CDR1 and CDR2 sequences are KGHSH and LQKENI. V lost 8 bases and J lost 4, with 14 bases in between. CDR3 length: 13 amino acids. Here the CDR3 reads CASLGGVGTEAFF. CDR3 nucleotide sequence: TGTGCCAGCCTTGGAGGGGTTGGCACTGAAGCTTTCTTT.